This passage covers 27 T cell receptor beta chains from one sample sequenced in a study of cytomegalovirus exposure and HLA in healthy donors (dated by TCRdb to 2017 to 2019). Libraries were built with the immunoSEQ multiplex PCR assay. TCRdb re-hosts the immuneACCESS table, in-frame sequences only. Its copies lack some clones; in the studies checked, an unresolved V gene accounts for under half of them, and the cause for the rest is not known. The sample contains 100,000 to 150,000 clones, more than 75% of them found a single time. Under 2.5% of the sample comes from the top ten. The sequenced material came from PBMCs. The source is a woman aged 25 to 45 in good health and CMV-seronegative.

The chain carries TRBV10-3 and TRBJ2-7, with 7 positions matching TRBD2. CDR3 size: 12 residues. J lost 6 bases, V lost 6 bases, and 5 bases had no gene match. In germline, CDR1 is ENHRY, CDR2 SYGVKD. The CDR3 sequence: CAISEGRGEQYF. The CDR3 region has the DNA TGTGCCATCAGCGAAGGGAGGGGCGAGCAGTACTTC.

The V gene is TRBV10-3, the J gene TRBJ2-2; 14 positions match TRBD2. J gave up 0 bases and V 4 bases, and 4 bases lay outside the gene matches. The length of the CDR3 is 18 residues. The V gene's germline CDR1 is ENHRY and CDR2 SYGVKD. CDR3 in DNA: TGTGCCATCAGTGGACTAGCGGGGGGGCCCGCGAACACCGGGGAGCTGTTTTTT. Translated, it gives CAISGLAGGPANTGELFF.

The chain has TRBV2 and TRBJ2-3; TRBD2 aligns across 10 bases. The germline V gene encodes CDR1 SNHLY and CDR2 FYNNEI. CDR3 length: 16 amino acids. V lost 4 bases and J lost 2; bases outside the gene matches: 6. DNA of the CDR3: TGTGCCAGCAGTGCCAGCGGGGGGGCTTCCACAGATACGCAGTATTTT. Encoded protein: CASSASGGASTDTQYF.

The chain couples TRBV29-1 to TRBJ2-3; D not certain. V dropped 7 bases and J dropped 3 bases, with 11 bases sitting between them. Germline V gene lookup returns CDR1 SQVTM and CDR2 ANQGSEA. This CDR3 is built from 12 residues. The CDR3 spells CSAIMRTDTQYF. The CDR3 DNA reads TGCAGCGCGATAATGCGGACAGATACGCAGTATTTT.

This chain connects TRBV10-3 to TRBJ1-2, with 8 bases fitting TRBD1. This CDR3 region has 14 residues. Trimming cost V 2 bases and J 3 bases; bases outside gene matches: 2. CDR1 and CDR2 from the germline V gene are ENHRY and SYGVKD. CDR3 coding DNA: TGTGCCATCAGTGAGGGACAGGGCGACTATGGCTACACCTTC. Translating gives CAISEGQGDYGYTF.

J is TRBJ2-2 and V is TRBV6-1, with D uncertain. The CDR3 is made up of 12 amino acids. V was clipped by 7 bases and J by 0 bases, with 3 bases between them. The germline V gene has CDR1 MNHNS and CDR2 SASEGT. CDR3 region: CASTANTGELFF. DNA for the CDR3: TGTGCCAGCACCGCGAACACCGGGGAGCTGTTTTTT.

CDR3 sequence: CASSNGQGEAFF. Written as DNA, the CDR3 is TGCGCCAGCAGCAACGGACAGGGTGAAGCTTTCTTT. The chain carries TRBV5-1 and TRBJ1-1; 8 bases are shared with TRBD1. V shed 4 bases and J 7 bases; nucleotides not matched to a gene: 3. Germline CDR1 reads SGHRS; CDR2 reads YFSETQ. The CDR3 consists of 12 residues. The full variable domain, completed using reference TRBV5-1 and TRBJ1-1, is KAGVTQTPRYLIKTRGQQVTLSCSPISGHRSVSWYQQTPGQGLQFLFEYFSETQRNKGNFPGRFSGRQFSNSRSEMNVSTLELGDSALYLCASSNGQGEAFFGQGTRLTVV.

V usage is TRBV11-2 and J usage is TRBJ2-7, with 12 bases matching TRBD2. The V gene end was trimmed by 5 bases and the J gene end by 1 base; junction bases not matched to a gene: 6. The germline V gene has CDR1 SGHAT and CDR2 FQNNGV. This CDR3 region has 16 residues. CDR3 residues: CASSPLTSGGSYEQYF. The CDR3 region has the DNA TGTGCCAGCAGCCCATTGACTAGCGGGGGATCCTACGAGCAGTACTTC.

V gene TRBV19 combines with J gene TRBJ1-1; TRBD1 matches at 11 bases. This CDR3 is 13 amino acids long. V was pared by 9 bases and J by 5 bases, with 5 bases of the junction left unmatched. The V gene's germline CDR1 is LNHDA and CDR2 SQIVND (reference sequence). The CDR3 sequence: CASKGQGATEAFF. For the CDR3, the DNA is TGTGCCAGCAAAGGACAGGGGGCGACTGAAGCTTTCTTT.

The chain combines TRBV2 with TRBJ1-4; possible D gene TRBD1, 5 bases. This CDR3 is 17 amino acids long. V lost 7 bases to trimming and J lost 8 bases, with 26 bases between them. Germline V CDR1 and CDR2: SNHLY, FYNNEI. CDR3 sequence (DNA): TGTGCCAGCACGGAGAGTTGGGGACTCTCAGGAGGGGAAAAACTGTTTTTT. Its protein is CASTESWGLSGGEKLFF. The whole variable domain, filled in from reference TRBV2 and TRBJ1-4, reads EPEVTQTPSHQVTQMGQEVILRCVPISNHLYFYWYRQILGQKVEFLVSFYNNEISEKSEIFDDQFSVERPDGSNFTLKIRSTKLEDSAMYFCASTESWGLSGGEKLFFGSGTQLSVL.

J is TRBJ2-7 and V is TRBV29-1, with 11 positions matching TRBD1. The CDR3 runs 14 residues. Germline V lookup: CDR1 SQVTM, CDR2 ANQGSEA. With 4 bases clipped from V and 4 bases from J, the junction kept 6 bases outside the gene matches. The CDR3 bases are TGCAGCGTTGGTGGGGACAGGGGGGTTTACGAGCAGTACTTC. Protein product: CSVGGDRGVYEQYF.

The chain combines TRBV6-1 with TRBJ2-3; 11 nucleotides line up with TRBD2. Germline CDR1 reads MNHNS; CDR2 reads SASEGT. The CDR3 covers 16 residues. The V gene end was trimmed by 1 base and the J gene end by 4 bases; junction bases not matched to a gene: 4. The CDR3 DNA follows: TGTGCCAGCAGTGAAGGGGTAGCGGGGGGGGCAGATACGCAGTATTTT. Translation gives CASSEGVAGGADTQYF.

The rearrangement uses TRBV5-1 and TRBJ2-3; 9 bases agree with TRBD2. J gave up 3 bases and V 5 bases, and 7 bases lay outside the gene matches. The CDR3 is made up of 15 amino acids. Looked up from germline, CDR1 is SGHRS and CDR2 is YFSETQ. CDR3 DNA sequence: TGCGCCAGCAGTCTTCTAGCGGGGATAACAGATACGCAGTATTTT. Translating gives CASSLLAGITDTQYF.

The V gene is TRBV11-2, the J gene TRBJ1-1; D is unresolved. The CDR3 runs to 14 residues. Trimming shortened V by 1 base and J by 3 bases, and 9 bases separated the two germline ends. The V gene's germline CDR1 is SGHAT and CDR2 FQNNGV. The CDR3 nucleotides are TGTGCCAGCAGCTTAGCCCTGAGGGACACTGAAGCTTTCTTT. It encodes CASSLALRDTEAFF.

This clone appeared a few times. This rearrangement joins TRBV25-1 to TRBJ1-5, with TRBD1 matching over 7 bases. Per germline, CDR1 MGHDK and CDR2 SYGVNS. The CDR3 is 13 residues long. V was pared by 5 bases and J by 4 bases, with 2 bases of the junction left unmatched. CDR3 sequence: CASSRDRNQPQHF. CDR3 DNA: TGTGCCAGCAGTAGGGACAGAAATCAGCCCCAGCATTTT.

V and J are TRBV9 and TRBJ1-1; D is uncertain. The CDR3 consists of 13 residues. Germline values: CDR1 SGDLS, CDR2 YYNGEE. The V and J ends lost 0 bases and 4 bases respectively, with 7 bases between them. In nucleotides, the CDR3 is TGTGCCAGCAGCGTAGAAATCGGCACTGAAGCTTTCTTT. Its translation: CASSVEIGTEAFF.

The CDR3 loop reads CASSYRGFGHYNEQFF. The CDR3 region has the DNA TGTGCCAGCAGTTACAGGGGTTTCGGGCACTACAATGAGCAGTTCTTC. The chain has TRBV6-5 and TRBJ2-1; D might be TRBD1 (5 bases). Trimming removed 2 bases at V and 3 bases at J, with 14 bases between. The CDR3 totals 16 residues. The germline V gene has CDR1 MNHEY and CDR2 SVGAGI.

This rearrangement joins TRBV9 to TRBJ2-3, with D perhaps matching TRBD2 (5 bases). The V gene lost 4 bases and the J gene lost 1 base, with 13 bases spanning the gap. CDR3 length: 15 amino acids. CDR1 is SGDLS, CDR2 YYNGEE, per germline. For the CDR3, the DNA is TGTGCCAGCAGCCCACCCCCCGGGGGCACAGATACGCAGTATTTT. It yields the protein CASSPPPGGTDTQYF.

The count of this clone is one. V gene TRBV9 combines with J gene TRBJ2-2; 7 nucleotides line up with TRBD2. V shed 2 bases, J shed 5 bases, and the junction held 12 bases outside the gene matches. CDR3 size: 17 residues. Germline V CDR1 and CDR2: SGDLS, YYNGEE. The CDR3 here is CASSVWGIAGGTGELFF. CDR3 nucleotide sequence: TGTGCCAGCAGCGTCTGGGGGATAGCGGGCGGGACCGGGGAGCTGTTTTTT.

V is TRBV6-5 and J is TRBJ1-5; perhaps TRBD1 as D (5 bases). The length of the CDR3 is 14 residues. Trimming took 5 bases from V and 5 from J, leaving 13 bases between them. Germline V gene lookup returns CDR1 MNHEY and CDR2 SVGAGI. CDR3 sequence reads: CASSTQAGHQPQHF. As DNA, the CDR3 is TGTGCCAGCAGTACCCAGGCGGGGCATCAGCCCCAGCATTTT.

This chain uses TRBV29-1 with TRBJ2-3; 15 nucleotides agree with TRBD2. CDR3 length: 17 amino acids. Trimming removed 5 bases from V and 0 bases from J; junction bases left unmatched: 6. CDR1 SQVTM and CDR2 ANQGSEA come from the germline V gene. CDR3 amino acids: CSVSRTSGGASTDTQYF. The CDR3 DNA reads as TGCAGCGTTTCGCGGACTAGCGGGGGGGCCAGCACAGATACGCAGTATTTT.

The CDR3 sequence: CASSTGADSTDTQYF. The CDR3 DNA reads TGTGCCAGCAGCACAGGGGCCGATAGCACAGATACGCAGTATTTT. This chain connects TRBV5-4 to TRBJ2-3; 7 bases line up with TRBD1. V dropped 4 bases and J dropped 0; count of bases not matched to a gene: 5. The CDR3 is made up of 15 amino acids. CDR1 is SGHNT, CDR2 YYREEE, per germline (reference sequence).

This chain uses TRBV5-1 with TRBJ1-6; 8 nucleotides align to TRBD1. The CDR3 contains 16 residues. V was clipped by 0 bases and J by 5 bases; unmatched bases: 4. Germline V lookup: CDR1 SGHRS, CDR2 YFSETQ. DNA of the CDR3: TGCGCCAGCAGCTTGGGACAGGGGCGAGATAATTCACCCCTCCACTTT. This sequence encodes CASSLGQGRDNSPLHF. The full variable domain, with the rest looked up from reference TRBV5-1 and TRBJ1-6, is KAGVTQTPRYLIKTRGQQVTLSCSPISGHRSVSWYQQTPGQGLQFLFEYFSETQRNKGNFPGRFSGRQFSNSRSEMNVSTLELGDSALYLCASSLGQGRDNSPLHFGNGTRLTVT.

The V and J genes are TRBV5-6 and TRBJ2-1, with 14 bases that match TRBD2. The V segment lost 6 bases and the J segment 9 bases; nucleotides outside the gene matches: 8. The V gene's germline CDR1 is SGHDT and CDR2 YYEEEE. The CDR3 consists of 15 residues. CDR3 residues: CASMGLAGVRAEQFF. CDR3 sequence (DNA): TGTGCCAGCATGGGACTAGCGGGGGTGAGGGCTGAGCAGTTCTTC.

V usage is TRBV6-1 and J usage is TRBJ1-2; D unclear. This CDR3 comprises 13 residues. Per the germline V gene, CDR1 is MNHNS and CDR2 is SASEGT. V was clipped by 6 bases and J by 5 bases, with 13 bases between them. The CDR3 DNA sequence: TGTGCCAGCAGCACCGGCGGTGGATATGGCTACACCTTC. Its translation: CASSTGGGYGYTF.

On this clone: At the DNA level, this CDR3 is encoded by other sequences in the same sample as well. CDR3 bases: TGTGCCAGCAGCCCACTAGCGGGGGGCTCCACAGATACGCAGTATTTT. Translated, it gives CASSPLAGGSTDTQYF. The rearrangement uses TRBV7-6 and TRBJ2-3, with 12 bases fitting TRBD2. With V trimmed by 5 bases and J by 2 bases, 5 bases remained unmatched. The CDR3 totals 16 residues. The germline V gene has CDR1 SGHVS and CDR2 FNYEAQ.

This chain connects TRBV5-1 to TRBJ1-1; D uncertain. Germline V gene data show CDR1 as SGHRS and CDR2 as YFSETQ. V shed 3 bases and J shed 1 base, with 16 bases lying between them. The CDR3 totals 16 residues. The CDR3 loop reads CASSSARGGPNTEAFF. The CDR3 DNA follows: TGCGCCAGCAGCTCGGCCAGAGGAGGTCCGAACACTGAAGCTTTCTTT.